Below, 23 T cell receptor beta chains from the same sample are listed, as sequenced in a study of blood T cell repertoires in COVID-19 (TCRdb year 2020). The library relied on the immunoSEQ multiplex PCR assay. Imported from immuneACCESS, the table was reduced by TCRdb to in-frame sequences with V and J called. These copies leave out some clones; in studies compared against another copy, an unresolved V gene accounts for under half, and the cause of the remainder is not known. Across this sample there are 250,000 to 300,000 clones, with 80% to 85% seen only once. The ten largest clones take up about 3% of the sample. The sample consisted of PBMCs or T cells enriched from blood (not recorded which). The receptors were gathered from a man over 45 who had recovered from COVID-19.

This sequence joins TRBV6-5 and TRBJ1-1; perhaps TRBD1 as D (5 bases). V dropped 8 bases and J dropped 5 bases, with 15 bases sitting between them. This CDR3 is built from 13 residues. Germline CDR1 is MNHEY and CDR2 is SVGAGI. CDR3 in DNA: TGTGCCAGCTCAACGGAGGGGTTGACTGAAGCTTTCTTT. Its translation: CASSTEGLTEAFF.

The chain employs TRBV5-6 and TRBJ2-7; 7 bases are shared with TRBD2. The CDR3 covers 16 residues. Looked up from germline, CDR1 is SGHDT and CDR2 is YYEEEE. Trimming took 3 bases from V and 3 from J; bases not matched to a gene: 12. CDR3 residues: CASSSRVASGYYEQYF. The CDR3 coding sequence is TGTGCCAGCAGCTCCCGGGTGGCTAGCGGTTACTACGAGCAGTACTTC.

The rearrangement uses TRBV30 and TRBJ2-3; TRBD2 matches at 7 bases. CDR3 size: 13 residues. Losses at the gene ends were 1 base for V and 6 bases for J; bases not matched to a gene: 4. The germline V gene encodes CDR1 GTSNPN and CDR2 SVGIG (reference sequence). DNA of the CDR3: TGTGCCTGGAGTGGGGTCGGGGGGGATACGCAGTATTTT. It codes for CAWSGVGGDTQYF.

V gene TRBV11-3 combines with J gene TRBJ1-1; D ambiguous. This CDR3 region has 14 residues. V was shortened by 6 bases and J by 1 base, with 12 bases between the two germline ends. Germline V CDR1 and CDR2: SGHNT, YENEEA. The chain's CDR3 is CASRDPGKNTEAFF. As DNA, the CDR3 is TGTGCCAGCAGAGACCCGGGGAAGAACACTGAAGCTTTCTTT.

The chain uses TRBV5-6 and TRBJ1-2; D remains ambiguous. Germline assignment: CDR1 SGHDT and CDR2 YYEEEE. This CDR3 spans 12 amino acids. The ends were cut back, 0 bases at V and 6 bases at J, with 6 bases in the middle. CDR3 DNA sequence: TGTGCCAGCAGCTTGGCCGACAATGGCTACACCTTC. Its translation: CASSLADNGYTF. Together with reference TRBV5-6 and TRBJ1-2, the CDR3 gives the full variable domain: DAGVTQSPTHLIKTRGQQVTLRCSPKSGHDTVSWYQQALGQGPQFIFQYYEEEERQRGNFPDRFSGHQFPNYSSELNVNALLLGDSALYLCASSLADNGYTFGSGTRLTVV.

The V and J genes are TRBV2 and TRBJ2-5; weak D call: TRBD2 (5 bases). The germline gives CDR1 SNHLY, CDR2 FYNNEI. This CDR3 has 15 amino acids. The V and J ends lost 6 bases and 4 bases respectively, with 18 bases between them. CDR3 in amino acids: CASRSPDWVGETQYF. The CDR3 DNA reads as TGTGCCAGCAGATCTCCGGACTGGGTGGGAGAGACCCAGTACTTC. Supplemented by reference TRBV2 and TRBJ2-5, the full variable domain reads EPEVTQTPSHQVTQMGQEVILRCVPISNHLYFYWYRQILGQKVEFLVSFYNNEISEKSEIFDDQFSVERPDGSNFTLKIRSTKLEDSAMYFCASRSPDWVGETQYFGPGTRLLVL.

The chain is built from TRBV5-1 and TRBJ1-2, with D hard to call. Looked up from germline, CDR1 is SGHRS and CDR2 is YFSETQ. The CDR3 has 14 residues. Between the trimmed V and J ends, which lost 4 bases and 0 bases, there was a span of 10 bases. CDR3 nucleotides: TGCGCCAGCAGCACCGAAGCGGCTAACTATGGCTACACCTTC. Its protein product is CASSTEAANYGYTF.

CDR3 coding DNA: TGTGCCAGTACACAGACTAGCGGGGGACCGTATTACAATGAGCAGTTCTTC. This encodes CASTQTSGGPYYNEQFF. The chain couples TRBV19 to TRBJ2-1, with TRBD2 identical over 12 bases. V trimming: 7 bases; J trimming: 4 bases; junction bases outside the gene matches: 11. Germline V lookup: CDR1 LNHDA, CDR2 SQIVND (reference sequence). This CDR3 comprises 17 residues.

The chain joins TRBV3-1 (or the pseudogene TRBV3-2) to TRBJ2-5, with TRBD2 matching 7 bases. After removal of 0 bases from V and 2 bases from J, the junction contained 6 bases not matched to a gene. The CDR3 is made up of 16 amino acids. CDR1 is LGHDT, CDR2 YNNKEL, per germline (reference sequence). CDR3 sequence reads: CASSQESGEQQETQYF. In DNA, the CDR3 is TGTGCCAGCAGCCAAGAGAGCGGGGAACAACAAGAGACCCAGTACTTC.

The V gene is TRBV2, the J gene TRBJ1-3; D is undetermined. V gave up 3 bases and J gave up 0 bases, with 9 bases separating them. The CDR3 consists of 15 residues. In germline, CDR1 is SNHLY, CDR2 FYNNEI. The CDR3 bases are TGTGCCAGCAGTGATTGGTACAGCTCTGGAAACACCATATATTTT. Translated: CASSDWYSSGNTIYF.

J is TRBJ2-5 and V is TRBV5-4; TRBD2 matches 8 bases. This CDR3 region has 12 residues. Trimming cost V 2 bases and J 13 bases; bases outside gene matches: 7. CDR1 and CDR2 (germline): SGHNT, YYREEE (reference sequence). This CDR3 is CASSFPGTSPYF. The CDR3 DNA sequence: TGTGCCAGCAGCTTCCCCGGGACTAGTCCGTACTTC.

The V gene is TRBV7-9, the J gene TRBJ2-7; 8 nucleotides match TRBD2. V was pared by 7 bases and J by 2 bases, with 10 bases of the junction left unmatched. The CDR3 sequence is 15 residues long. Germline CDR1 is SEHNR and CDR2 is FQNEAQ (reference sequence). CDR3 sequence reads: CASTLSGAGAYEQYF. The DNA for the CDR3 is TGTGCCAGCACCCTCTCTGGAGCGGGGGCCTACGAGCAGTACTTC.

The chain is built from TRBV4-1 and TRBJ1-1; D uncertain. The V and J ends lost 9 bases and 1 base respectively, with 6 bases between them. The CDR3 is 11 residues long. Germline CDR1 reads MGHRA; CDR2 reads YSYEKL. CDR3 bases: TGCGCCAGTGCAGAGAACACTGAAGCTTTCTTT. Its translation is CASAENTEAFF.

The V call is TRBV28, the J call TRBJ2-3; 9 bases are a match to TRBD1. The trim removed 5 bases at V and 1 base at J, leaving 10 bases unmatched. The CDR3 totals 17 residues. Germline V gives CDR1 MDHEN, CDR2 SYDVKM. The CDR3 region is CASSHLGQGIGTDTQYF. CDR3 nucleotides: TGTGCCAGCAGTCACCTGGGACAGGGAATTGGCACAGATACGCAGTATTTT.

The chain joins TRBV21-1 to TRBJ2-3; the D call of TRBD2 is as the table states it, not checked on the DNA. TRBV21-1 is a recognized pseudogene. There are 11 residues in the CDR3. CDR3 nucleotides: TGTGCCAGCTCGGGGGGGGATACGCAGTATTTT. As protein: CASSGGDTQYF.

For the CDR3, the DNA is TGTGCCAGCAGCCAAGTTCCCGGACTGAACTCGGGCACTGAAGCTTTCTTT. It codes for CASSQVPGLNSGTEAFF. This chain uses TRBV3-1 (or the pseudogene TRBV3-2) with TRBJ1-1; no firm D call. Germline assignment: CDR1 LGHDT and CDR2 YNNKEL (reference sequence). V gave up 1 base and J gave up 4 bases, with 19 bases separating them. The CDR3 length is 17 residues.

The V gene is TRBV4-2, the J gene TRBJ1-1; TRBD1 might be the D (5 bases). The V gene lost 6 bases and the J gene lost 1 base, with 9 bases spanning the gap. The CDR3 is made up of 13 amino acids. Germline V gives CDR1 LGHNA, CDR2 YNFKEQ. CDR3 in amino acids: CASRQGGNTEAFF. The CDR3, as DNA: TGTGCCAGCAGGCAGGGCGGGAACACTGAAGCTTTCTTT.

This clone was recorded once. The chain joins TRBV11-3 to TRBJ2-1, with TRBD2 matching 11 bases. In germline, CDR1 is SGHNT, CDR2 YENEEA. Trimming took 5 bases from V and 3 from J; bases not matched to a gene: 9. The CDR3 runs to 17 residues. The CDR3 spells CASSQILAGGHYNEQFF. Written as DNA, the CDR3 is TGTGCCAGCAGCCAGATTCTAGCGGGAGGACACTACAATGAGCAGTTCTTC.

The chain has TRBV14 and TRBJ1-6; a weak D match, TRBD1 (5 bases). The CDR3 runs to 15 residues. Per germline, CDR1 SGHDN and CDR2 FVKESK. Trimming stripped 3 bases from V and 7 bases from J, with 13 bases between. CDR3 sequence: CASSHDVTENSPLHF. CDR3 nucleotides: TGTGCCAGCAGCCATGATGTGACAGAGAATTCACCCCTCCACTTT.

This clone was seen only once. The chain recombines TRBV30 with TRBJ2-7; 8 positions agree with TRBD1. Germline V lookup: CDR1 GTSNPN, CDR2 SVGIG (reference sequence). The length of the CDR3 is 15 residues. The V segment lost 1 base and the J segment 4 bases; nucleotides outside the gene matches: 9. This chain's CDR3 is CAWSGGQGIVYEQYF. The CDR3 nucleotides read TGTGCCTGGAGTGGCGGACAGGGAATTGTGTACGAGCAGTACTTC.

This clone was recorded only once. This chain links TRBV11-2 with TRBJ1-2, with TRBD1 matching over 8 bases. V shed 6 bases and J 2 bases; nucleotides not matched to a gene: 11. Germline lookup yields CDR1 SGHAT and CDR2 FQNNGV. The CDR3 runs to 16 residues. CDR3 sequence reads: CASSPGAGGTNYGYTF. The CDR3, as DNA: TGTGCCAGCAGTCCCGGGGCAGGGGGCACGAACTATGGCTACACCTTC. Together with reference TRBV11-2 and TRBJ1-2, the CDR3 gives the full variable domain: EAGVAQSPRYKIIEKRQSVAFWCNPISGHATLYWYQQILGQGPKLLIQFQNNGVVDDSQLPKDRFSAERLKGVDSTLKIQPAKLEDSAVYLCASSPGAGGTNYGYTFGSGTRLTVV.

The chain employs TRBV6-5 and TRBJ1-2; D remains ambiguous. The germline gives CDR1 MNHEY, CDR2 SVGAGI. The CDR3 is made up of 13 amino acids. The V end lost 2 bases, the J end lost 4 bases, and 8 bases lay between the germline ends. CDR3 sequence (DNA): TGTGCCAGCAGTTACCTTCCGTCCTATGGCTACACCTTC. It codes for CASSYLPSYGYTF.

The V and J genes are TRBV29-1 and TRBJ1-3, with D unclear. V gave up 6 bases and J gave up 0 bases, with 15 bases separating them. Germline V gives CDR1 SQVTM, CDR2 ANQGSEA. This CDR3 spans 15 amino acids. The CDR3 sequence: CSVAGERVSGNTIYF. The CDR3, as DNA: TGCAGCGTCGCGGGAGAGAGGGTCTCTGGAAACACCATATATTTT.